One sample yielded the 8 T cell receptor beta chains listed below, sequenced in a study of T cells in Graves' hyperthyroidism and ophthalmopathy (dated by TCRdb to about 2019). Library generation was performed with multiplex PCR. Sequenced using an Illumina HiSeq 2000. The TCR beta CDR3 regions were amplified from RNA transcripts. A first-round RT-PCR of the TCR CDR3 used the HTBI primer set with the Qiagen OneStep RT-PCR kit. TCRdb handled the public reads itself, with Q25 trimming in fastp and clone calling in MiXCR, and kept productive beta chains. Rows with a matching CDR3 protein are joined into one entry that keeps the most common DNA and genes. In all, the sample holds about 690,000 distinct CDR3 sequences, and 17% of those were seen once. The ten biggest clones cover about a sixth of the sample. The material sequenced was blood. These receptors were taken from a man over 45 with Graves' hyperthyroidism.

This clonotype was detected many times. The gene calls are TRBV27 and TRBJ2-5, with D maybe TRBD2 (5 bases). CDR1 and CDR2 (germline): MNHEY, SMNVEV (reference sequence). The CDR3 loop spans 14 amino acids. V was clipped by 4 bases and J by 4 bases, with 13 bases between them. The CDR3: CASSSRTLAETQYF. Here the CDR3 DNA reads TGTGCCAGCAGTTCCAGGACTCTCGCAGAGACCCAGTACTTC.

The chain joins TRBV14 to TRBJ2-2; TRBD1 matches at 9 bases. The CDR3 covers 14 residues. The V gene end was trimmed by 4 bases and the J gene end by 4 bases; junction bases not matched to a gene: 1. Germline V gene sequence: CDR1 SGHDN, CDR2 FVKESK. In DNA, the CDR3 is TGTGCCAGCAGCCCACAGGGGGCCACCGGGGAGCTGTTTTTT. This codes for CASSPQGATGELFF.

This clonotype was seen many times. This chain links TRBV18 with TRBJ1-5; 8 bases are a match to TRBD1. CDR1 is KGHSH, CDR2 LQKENI, per germline. V dropped 5 bases and J dropped 3; count of bases not matched to a gene: 9. This CDR3 has 16 amino acids. The CDR3 nucleotides read TGTGCCAGCTCAGGACCTGGACAGGGCCCCAATCAGCCCCAGCATTTT. It encodes CASSGPGQGPNQPQHF.

This clonotype showed up many times. This rearrangement joins TRBV12-3 or TRBV12-4 to TRBJ2-7; 13 positions agree with TRBD2. After removal of 6 bases from V and 6 bases from J, the junction contained 14 bases not matched to a gene. There are 17 residues in the CDR3. The CDR3 is CASRRIGTSGRVTEQYF. The DNA for the CDR3 is TGTGCCAGCAGGCGAATTGGAACTAGCGGGAGGGTAACCGAGCAGTACTTC.

The chain uses TRBV20-1 and TRBJ2-3, with a possible D match to TRBD2 (5 bases). The CDR3 contains 15 residues. Trimming cost V 0 bases and J 2 bases, with 12 bases left between them. Germline loops: CDR1 DFQATT, CDR2 SNEGSKA (reference sequence). CDR3 residues: CSARDSSKYTDTQYF. The CDR3 DNA is TGCAGTGCTAGAGATTCTAGCAAGTACACAGATACGCAGTATTTT.

A word on this clonotype: A much larger clonotype is one base distant, so this may be a read error. This chain uses TRBV12-3 or TRBV12-4 with TRBJ1-5; maybe TRBD1 (5 bases). V was cut by 2 bases and J by 2 bases, with 10 bases left in between. The CDR3 extends over 15 amino acids. CDR3 DNA sequence: TGTGCCAGCAGTTTACAGACAGATGGCAATCAGCCCCAGCATTTT. Amino acid sequence: CASSLQTDGNQPQHF.

In its sample, this clonotype was seen many times. The chain employs TRBV27 and TRBJ2-1; D is unresolved. V was shortened by 3 bases and J by 5 bases, with 8 bases between the two germline ends. The CDR3 has 13 residues. Germline CDR1 and CDR2: MNHEY and SMNVEV (reference sequence). The CDR3 region is CASSLPWDNEQFF. The CDR3 DNA reads TGTGCCAGCAGTTTGCCTTGGGACAATGAGCAGTTCTTC.

This clonotype was recorded at least ten times. V and J are TRBV6-1 and TRBJ2-2, with 11 positions matching TRBD2. Germline V gene sequence: CDR1 MNHNS, CDR2 SASEGT. The CDR3 runs 18 residues. J gave up 6 bases and V 7 bases, and 16 bases lay outside the gene matches. The DNA for the CDR3 is TGTGCCAGCACCCAACGACTAGCGGGAACCTGGGGCGCCGGGGAGCTGTTTTTT. It translates to CASTQRLAGTWGAGELFF.